The 9 T cell receptor beta chains given below trace back to one sample, sequenced in a study of blood T cell repertoires in COVID-19. Sequencing was performed with immunoSEQ multiplex PCR; in TCRdb, only in-frame clones are kept and a portion is missing. This sample has 120,000 to 150,000 clones, with about 87% found just once. The specimen was peripheral blood. The receptors were sampled from a human donor with COVID-19, enrolled during active disease. The donor label of this sample is uncertain.

This sequence joins TRBV27 and TRBJ1-5; 7 nucleotides align to TRBD1. V was clipped by 2 bases and J by 7 bases; unmatched bases: 5. Per germline, CDR1 MNHEY and CDR2 SMNVEV (reference sequence). The CDR3 has 14 amino acids. CDR3 residues: CASSLRGPLQPQHF. The CDR3 DNA follows: TGTGCCAGCAGTTTAAGGGGGCCCCTACAGCCCCAGCATTTT.

The chain's CDR3 is CASSIRTYNEKLFF. The CDR3 region has the DNA TGTGCCAGTAGTATACGGACATATAATGAAAAACTGTTTTTT. The chain combines TRBV19 with TRBJ1-4, with D maybe TRBD1 (5 bases). Germline values: CDR1 LNHDA, CDR2 SQIVND (reference sequence). V lost 2 bases and J 4 bases, leaving 8 bases between the germline ends. The CDR3 extends over 14 amino acids.

The chain joins TRBV11-3 to TRBJ1-6, with unresolved D. The CDR3 is 12 amino acids. V was trimmed by 3 bases and J by 8 bases, leaving 5 bases between them. Germline CDR1 is SGHNT and CDR2 is YENEEA. The DNA of the CDR3 is TGTGCCAGCAGCTTGGCTGATTCACCCCTCCACTTT. Protein product: CASSLADSPLHF.

The CDR3 DNA reads TGTGCCAGCAGCGGAACGGGACAGGGCCCCTATGGCTACACCTTC. It is translated as CASSGTGQGPYGYTF. This sequence joins TRBV5-4 and TRBJ1-2; 9 positions agree with TRBD1. CDR3 length equals 15 residues. Germline V gives CDR1 SGHNT, CDR2 YYREEE (reference sequence). The junction had 8 bases not matched to a gene; V was cut back by 4 bases and J by 4 bases.

This chain uses TRBV29-1 with TRBJ1-4; D is uncertain. V lost 7 bases and J lost 3, with 9 bases in between. Germline CDR1 reads SQVTM; CDR2 reads ANQGSEA. The CDR3 spans 12 residues. The CDR3 bases are TGCAGCGGCGCATTAGCTAATGAAAAACTGTTTTTT. It codes for CSGALANEKLFF.

V usage is TRBV27 and J usage is TRBJ2-1, with TRBD2 as a possible D gene (6 bases). Per the germline V gene, CDR1 is MNHEY and CDR2 is SMNVEV (reference sequence). The V and J ends lost 2 bases and 5 bases respectively, with 13 bases between them. The CDR3 consists of 15 residues. The CDR3 DNA sequence: TGTGCCAGCAGTTTAGGATGGGACTTCGACAATGAGCAGTTCTTC. This translates into CASSLGWDFDNEQFF.

The gene calls are TRBV3-1 (or the pseudogene TRBV3-2) and TRBJ1-2; TRBD1 is a possible D gene (5 bases). The CDR3 covers 16 residues. Germline CDR1 reads LGHDT; CDR2 reads YNNKEL (reference sequence). Trimming removed 4 bases from V and 2 bases from J, with 17 bases in between. In DNA form, the CDR3 reads TGTGCCAGCAGCCCCTCCTACAGCGGGGGGAACTATGGCTACACCTTC. It translates to CASSPSYSGGNYGYTF.

The J gene is TRBJ2-2, the V gene TRBV6-5, with D uncertain. Looked up from germline, CDR1 is MNHEY and CDR2 is SVGAGI. V lost 2 bases, J lost 2 bases, and 12 bases lay in between. This CDR3 contains 16 residues. The CDR3 DNA reads as TGTGCCAGCAGTTACGCCCGGGTACCTAACACCGGGGAGCTGTTTTTT. The encoded protein is CASSYARVPNTGELFF.

V usage is TRBV7-2 and J usage is TRBJ2-1, with D perhaps TRBD2 (5 bases). Germline values: CDR1 SGHTA, CDR2 FQGNSA. V was cut by 5 bases and J by 0 bases, with 11 bases left in between. The CDR3 is 15 amino acids. The CDR3, as DNA: TGTGCCAGCAGCATTAGCGTGAGCTCCTACAATGAGCAGTTCTTC. It is translated as CASSISVSSYNEQFF.